The clone carrying this TCR beta chain came up a few times. Its antigen is undetermined. A single record per CDR3 protein comes from TCRdb applying MiXCR to the 5' RACE reads. The sample shows 1.5 million to 2 million distinct CDR3 sequences, roughly 35% of them seen only once. The data were taken from a study of identical twins. Findings of the study overall: Beta out-of-frame twin sharing showed a weaker excess.

Looked up from germline, CDR1 is MNHEY and CDR2 is SVGEGT. This CDR3 has 15 residues. The source is a newborn girl in good health. The chain is built from TRBV6-2 or TRBV6-3 and TRBJ1-2; a weak D match, TRBD1 (5 bases). Material: cord blood. The CDR3, as DNA: TGTGCAAGATCCGGGGCGTCCAAGGCGAACTATGGCTACACCTTC. This codes for CARSGASKANYGYTF.